This TCR beta chain derives from a study of blood T cell repertoires in COVID-19. On the study more broadly: T cells, B-cell-depleted T cells, or PBMCs supplied cDNA or gDNA.

Profiled with immunoSEQ multiplex PCR; TCRdb holds only in-frame clones, not every one. The repertoire has approximately 46,000 clones, 90% of them found once; the top ten carry 2.5% to 3%. The CDR3 sequence is 15 residues long. V was clipped by 6 bases and J by 6 bases; unmatched bases: 6. CDR1 is KGHSH, CDR2 LQKENI, per germline. The chain joins TRBV18 to TRBJ2-2; 11 bases are shared with TRBD1. Sequencing was done on a sample of peripheral blood. The TCR sequence derives from a man aged 45-60 years with active COVID-19. The CDR3, as DNA: TGTGCCAGCTCCCTGGACAGGGGGCCGGCCGGGGAGCTGTTTTTT. It specifies CASSLDRGPAGELFF.